Listed here are 10 T cell receptor beta chains from one sample, sequenced in a study of control samples from healthy donors and cancer patients. Some clones are missing from TCRdb's copy, which holds only in-frame ones; the method was immunoSEQ multiplex PCR. The sample has approximately 150,000 clones, 85% to 90% seen once. Sequencing was performed on PBMCs. The source of these receptors is a man in his fifties with head and neck cancer.

V is TRBV7-2 and J is TRBJ1-2; D remains unclear. Germline CDR1 reads SGHTA; CDR2 reads FQGNSA. The V gene lost 5 bases and the J gene lost 2 bases, with 6 bases spanning the gap. This CDR3 is 12 amino acids long. The CDR3 protein is CASSATNYGYTF. CDR3 in DNA: TGTGCCAGCAGCGCAACAAACTATGGCTACACCTTC. The variable domain in full, with the rest retrieved from reference TRBV7-2 and TRBJ1-2, is GAGVSQSPSNKVTEKGKDVELRCDPISGHTALYWYRQSLGQGLEFLIYFQGNSAPDKSGLPSDRFSAERTGGSVSTLTIQRTQQEDSAVYLCASSATNYGYTFGSGTRLTVV.

The rearrangement uses TRBV18 and TRBJ1-6, with D unresolved. The CDR3 length is 15 residues. Germline lookup yields CDR1 KGHSH and CDR2 LQKENI. Trimming took off 1 base at V and 5 bases at J, with 9 bases between the two ends. The CDR3 loop reads CASSPLTADNSPLHF. DNA for the CDR3: TGTGCCAGCTCACCACTAACCGCAGATAATTCACCCCTCCACTTT.

This rearrangement joins TRBV7-8 to TRBJ1-3, with D perhaps matching TRBD1 (5 bases). Germline-derived CDR1 and CDR2 are SGHVS and FQNEAQ. This CDR3 comprises 16 residues. Trimming took off 5 bases at V and 0 bases at J, with 14 bases between the two ends. The CDR3 nucleotides are TGTGCCAGCAGCAAAACGGGACCCCACTCTGGAAACACCATATATTTT. Translation: CASSKTGPHSGNTIYF.

This sequence joins TRBV21-1 and TRBJ2-1; TRBD2, as called in the table, went unchecked against the DNA. TRBV21-1 is given as a pseudogene. The CDR3 contains 17 residues. The CDR3 DNA follows: TGTGCCAGCAGCAAATACTCGCGGGGAGGAGGGTACAATGAGCAGTTCTTC. Amino acid sequence: CASSKYSRGGGYNEQFF.

This clone was detected a few times. This chain links TRBV6-5 with TRBJ1-6, with 8 bases aligning to TRBD1. The CDR3 sequence is 15 residues long. J gave up 10 bases and V 4 bases, and 9 bases lay outside the gene matches. The V gene's germline CDR1 is MNHEY and CDR2 SVGAGI. This CDR3 is CASSFAQGAGSPLHF. In DNA form, the CDR3 reads TGTGCCAGCAGTTTCGCCCAGGGGGCTGGATCACCCCTCCACTTT.

This clone was seen once. The chain has TRBV18 and TRBJ1-3; no clear D gene. This CDR3 contains 13 residues. With 3 bases removed from V and 5 bases from J, the gap between germline ends came to 8 bases. Germline loops: CDR1 KGHSH, CDR2 LQKENI. CDR3 in amino acids: CASSPPGRNTIYF. In nucleotides, the CDR3 is TGTGCCAGCTCACCTCCCGGGAGAAACACCATATATTTT. Full variable domain (rest looked up from reference TRBV18 and TRBJ1-3): NAGVMQNPRHLVRRRGQEARLRCSPMKGHSHVYWYRQLPEEGLKFMVYLQKENIIDESGMPKERFSAEFPKEGPSILRIQQVVRGDSAAYFCASSPPGRNTIYFGEGSWLTVV.

The rearrangement joins TRBV5-1 to TRBJ1-4, with a tentative D call TRBD1 (5 bases). Germline assignment: CDR1 SGHRS and CDR2 YFSETQ. V was pared by 2 bases and J by 1 base, with 12 bases between. This CDR3 spans 16 amino acids. CDR3 amino acids: CASSFGGGVTNEKLFF. CDR3 nucleotides: TGCGCCAGCAGCTTTGGGGGAGGTGTAACTAATGAAAAACTGTTTTTT. Variable domain in full (rest from reference TRBV5-1 and TRBJ1-4): KAGVTQTPRYLIKTRGQQVTLSCSPISGHRSVSWYQQTPGQGLQFLFEYFSETQRNKGNFPGRFSGRQFSNSRSEMNVSTLELGDSALYLCASSFGGGVTNEKLFFGSGTQLSVL.

The V and J genes are TRBV28 and TRBJ1-1; no clear D gene. CDR3 size: 12 residues. Germline V gene lookup returns CDR1 MDHEN and CDR2 SYDVKM. V shed 2 bases and J shed 4 bases, with 5 bases lying between them. This CDR3 reads CASSLIGTEAFF. The CDR3 DNA reads TGTGCCAGCAGTTTAATCGGCACTGAAGCTTTCTTT.

DNA of the CDR3: TGTGCCAGCAGTCCGGGACAGAGAAATCGGGAGCAGTACTTC. Protein product: CASSPGQRNREQYF. This chain connects TRBV6-5 to TRBJ2-7; 7 nucleotides align to TRBD1. Germline-derived CDR1 and CDR2 are MNHEY and SVGAGI. The CDR3 is made up of 14 amino acids. V dropped 5 bases and J dropped 7; count of bases not matched to a gene: 11.

The chain recombines TRBV4-1 with TRBJ2-7, with D tentatively TRBD2 (5 bases). The CDR3 is 13 amino acids. CDR1 is MGHRA and CDR2 is YSYEKL in the germline V gene. V lost 0 bases and J 3 bases, leaving 6 bases between the germline ends. The CDR3 DNA sequence: TGCGCCAGCAGCCAAGATGGGAGCTACGAGCAGTACTTC. Its translation: CASSQDGSYEQYF.